These T cell receptor beta chains were read from a single sample in a study of T cells in localized non-small cell lung cancer. TCRdb's table, derived via immunoSEQ multiplex PCR, lists solely in-frame clones and lacks some. The table includes roughly 66,000 clones, approximately 87% detected once. This sample comprised peripheral blood, obtained before any cancer treatment. These receptors were obtained from a woman aged 40 to 75 with stage I lung adenocarcinoma. The CDR3 runs from the conserved cysteine through the conserved F or W. Each record gives: V gene, J gene, CDR3 protein.

TRBV7-2	TRBJ2-1	CASSLYGTGSSYNEQFF
TRBV5-8	TRBJ2-2	CASSWGPVGLRTGELFF
TRBV19	TRBJ1-5	CASSPSQGGKIQPQHF
TRBV7-3	TRBJ2-1	CASSLRQDNNEQFF
TRBV10-2	TRBJ1-5	CASSVGQANQPQHF
TRBV5-1	TRBJ2-5	CASSRTGEETQYF
TRBV2	TRBJ1-2	CASSERQGVSGYTF
TRBV7-2	TRBJ1-4	CASSLKTGVEKLFF
TRBV9	TRBJ1-5	CASSGTGGNQPQHF
TRBV19	TRBJ1-4	CASSTLGEFNEKLFF
TRBV4-2	TRBJ2-1	CASGLSSYNEQFF
TRBV5-1	TRBJ1-1	CASNEPGQGYTEAFF
TRBV6-5	TRBJ1-1	CASSYGRDTEAFF
TRBV9	TRBJ2-3	CASSVGTSGGAEDTQYF
TRBV6-5	TRBJ2-7	CASSREDRGPYEQYF
TRBV10-3	.	CAIRPGQGSHEQYF
TRBV10-1	TRBJ2-1	CASSEGGPRNEQFF
TRBV28	TRBJ2-7	CASSFYVRDISYEQYF
TRBV5-1	TRBJ1-2	CASSPGRLYGYTF
TRBV2	TRBJ2-1	CASSAVQGSYNEQFF
TRBV11-2	TRBJ1-5	CASSPGTGDNQPQHF
TRBV29-1	TRBJ1-1	CSVEGGGRGEAFF
TRBV6-5	TRBJ1-2	CASSYSDSRTPYGYTF
TRBV29-1	TRBJ1-5	CSVGGQVNQPQHF
TRBV18	TRBJ2-1	CASSHGPPKEQFF
TRBV5-6	TRBJ2-3	CASSWPSTDTQYF
TRBV5-4	TRBJ1-6	CASSLAVQGYSPLHF
TRBV9	TRBJ1-1	CASSVGRATEAFF
TRBV27	TRBJ1-2	CASSSDPAGYGYTF
TRBV7-8	TRBJ1-3	CASSLEPAFSGNTIYF
TRBV4-2	TRBJ2-6	CASSLRQGDSSGANVLTF
TRBV7-9	TRBJ2-7	CASSLGSAGEQQYF
TRBV19	TRBJ1-1	CASSNRADTEAFF
TRBV7-2	TRBJ1-4	CASSSGDNEKLFF
TRBV6-6	TRBJ1-1	CASSYSTPANTEAFF
TRBV5-4	TRBJ2-1	CASSLVVTGSNEQFF
TRBV28	TRBJ1-2	CASSLRRDRGRGNGYTF
TRBV7-2	TRBJ2-1	CASSAHGTGGQSSYNEQFF
TRBV28	TRBJ2-1	CASSLYLTPYNEQFF
TRBV5-1	TRBJ2-5	CASSRSMEETQYF
TRBV28	TRBJ2-3	CASSFTRDTQYF
TRBV7-3	TRBJ2-1	CASSPDGREQFF
TRBV7-3	TRBJ2-2	CASRSVPAGELFF
TRBV9	TRBJ2-3	CASSVRAGGPVAQYF
TRBV5-8	TRBJ2-3	CASSLVRGTDTQYF
TRBV18	TRBJ2-2	CASSPGQSTGELFF
TRBV28	TRBJ2-1	CASSFAGGDNEQFF
TRBV7-2	TRBJ2-3	CASSHGQHTLGTDTQYF
TRBV5-1	TRBJ2-1	CASRKPGQLNNEQFF
TRBV6-1	TRBJ1-2	CASSKTPNYGYTF
TRBV5-1	TRBJ1-1	CASSWGTGNTEAFF
TRBV5-4	TRBJ2-1	CASSLAPGTHSYNEQFF
TRBV4-1	TRBJ2-7	CASSQGTPSYEQYF
TRBV19	TRBJ1-1	CASSIGLDSLNTEAFF